One TCR beta chain is described in this entry. The antigen is unknown. This entry belongs to a study of graft-versus-host responses after intestinal transplantation. Study overall: The whole recipient group had anti-thymocyte globulin induction followed by tacrolimus and steroids for around three years.

TCRdb's table, derived via immunoSEQ multiplex PCR, lists solely in-frame clones and lacks some. The table lists 80,000 to 100,000 clones, about four fifths of them singletons. Study-level results: Maximum circulating GvH clone levels tracked with early post-transplant HvG decreases. Among recipient marrow samples, GvH clones were found; some appeared first in ileum or blood. Within the allografts of patients who had graft-donor T cell macrochimerism, graft-versus-host to host-versus-graft clonal ratios were high.

V lost 0 bases, J lost 1 base, and 13 bases lay in between. The CDR3 loop spans 17 amino acids. The germline V gene encodes CDR1 SGHAT and CDR2 FQNNGV. The sample consisted of unstimulated CD8+ T cells sorted from spleen or lymph node cells, taken before intestinal transplant. The rearrangement links TRBV11-2 to TRBJ2-1, with a weak D call TRBD1 (5 bases). This receptor was obtained from a human donor who received an intestinal transplant. The CDR3 DNA is TGTGCCAGCAGCTTAGATCTAGGCAGGGCTTCCTACAATGAGCAGTTCTTC. Protein sequence: CASSLDLGRASYNEQFF.